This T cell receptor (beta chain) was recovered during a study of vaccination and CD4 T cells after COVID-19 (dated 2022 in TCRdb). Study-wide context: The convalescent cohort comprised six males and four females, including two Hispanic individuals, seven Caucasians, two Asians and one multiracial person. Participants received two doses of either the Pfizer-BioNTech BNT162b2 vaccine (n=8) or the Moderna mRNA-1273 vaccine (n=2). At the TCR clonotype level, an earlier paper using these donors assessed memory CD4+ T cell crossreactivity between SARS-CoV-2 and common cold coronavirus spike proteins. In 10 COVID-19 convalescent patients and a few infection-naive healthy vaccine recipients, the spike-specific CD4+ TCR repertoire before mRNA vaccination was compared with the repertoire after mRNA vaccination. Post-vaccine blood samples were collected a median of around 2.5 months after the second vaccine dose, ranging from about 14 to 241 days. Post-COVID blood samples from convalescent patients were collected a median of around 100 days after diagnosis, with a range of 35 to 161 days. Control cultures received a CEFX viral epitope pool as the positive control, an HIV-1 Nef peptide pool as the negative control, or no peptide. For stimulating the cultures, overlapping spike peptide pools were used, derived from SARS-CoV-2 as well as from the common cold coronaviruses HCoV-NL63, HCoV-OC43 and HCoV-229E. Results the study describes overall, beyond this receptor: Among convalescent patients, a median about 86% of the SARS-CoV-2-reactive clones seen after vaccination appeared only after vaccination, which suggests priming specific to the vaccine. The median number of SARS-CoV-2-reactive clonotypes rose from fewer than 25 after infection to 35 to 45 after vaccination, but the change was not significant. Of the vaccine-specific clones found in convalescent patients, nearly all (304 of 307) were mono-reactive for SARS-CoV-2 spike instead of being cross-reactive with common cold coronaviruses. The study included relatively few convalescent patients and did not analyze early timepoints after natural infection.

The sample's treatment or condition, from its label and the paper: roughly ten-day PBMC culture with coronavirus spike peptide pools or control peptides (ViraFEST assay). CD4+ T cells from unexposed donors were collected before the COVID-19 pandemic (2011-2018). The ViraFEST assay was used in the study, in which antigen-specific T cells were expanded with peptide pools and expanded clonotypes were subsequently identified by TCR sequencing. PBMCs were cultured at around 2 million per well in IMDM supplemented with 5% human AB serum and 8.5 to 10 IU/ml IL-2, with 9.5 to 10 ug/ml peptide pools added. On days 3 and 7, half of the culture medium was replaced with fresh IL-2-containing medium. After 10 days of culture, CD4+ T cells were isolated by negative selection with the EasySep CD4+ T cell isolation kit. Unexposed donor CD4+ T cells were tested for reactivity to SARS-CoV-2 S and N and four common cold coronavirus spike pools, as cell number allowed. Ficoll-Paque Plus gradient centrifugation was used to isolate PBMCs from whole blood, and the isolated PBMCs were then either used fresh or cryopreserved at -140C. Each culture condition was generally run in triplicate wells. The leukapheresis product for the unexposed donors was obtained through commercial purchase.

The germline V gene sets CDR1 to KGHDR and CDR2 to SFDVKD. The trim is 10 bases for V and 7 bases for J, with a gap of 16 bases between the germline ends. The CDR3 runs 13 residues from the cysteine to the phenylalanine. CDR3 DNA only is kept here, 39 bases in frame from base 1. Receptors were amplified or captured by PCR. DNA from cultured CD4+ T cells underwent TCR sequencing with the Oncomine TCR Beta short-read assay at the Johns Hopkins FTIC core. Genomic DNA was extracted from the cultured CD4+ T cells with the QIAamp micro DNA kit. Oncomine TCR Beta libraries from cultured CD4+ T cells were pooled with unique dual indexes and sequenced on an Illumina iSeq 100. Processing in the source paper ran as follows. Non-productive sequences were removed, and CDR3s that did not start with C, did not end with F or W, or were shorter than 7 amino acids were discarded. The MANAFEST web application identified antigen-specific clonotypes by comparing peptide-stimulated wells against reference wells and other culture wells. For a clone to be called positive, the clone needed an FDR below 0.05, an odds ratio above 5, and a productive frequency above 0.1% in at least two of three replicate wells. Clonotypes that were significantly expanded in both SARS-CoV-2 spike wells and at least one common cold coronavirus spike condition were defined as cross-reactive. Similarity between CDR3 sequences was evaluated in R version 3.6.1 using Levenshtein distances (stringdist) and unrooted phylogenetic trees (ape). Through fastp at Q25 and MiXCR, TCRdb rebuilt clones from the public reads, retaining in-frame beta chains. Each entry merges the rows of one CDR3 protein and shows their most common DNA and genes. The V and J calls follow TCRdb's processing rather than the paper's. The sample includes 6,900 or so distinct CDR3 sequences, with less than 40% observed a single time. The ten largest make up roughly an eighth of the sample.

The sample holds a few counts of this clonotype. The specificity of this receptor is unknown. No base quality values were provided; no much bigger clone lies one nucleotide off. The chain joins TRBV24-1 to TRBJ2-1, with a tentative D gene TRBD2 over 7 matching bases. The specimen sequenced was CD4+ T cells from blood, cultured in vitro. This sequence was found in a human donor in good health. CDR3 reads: CATGGGAGNEQFF. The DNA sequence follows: TGTGCCACAGGAGGGGGGGCAGGTAATGAGCAGTTCTTC.